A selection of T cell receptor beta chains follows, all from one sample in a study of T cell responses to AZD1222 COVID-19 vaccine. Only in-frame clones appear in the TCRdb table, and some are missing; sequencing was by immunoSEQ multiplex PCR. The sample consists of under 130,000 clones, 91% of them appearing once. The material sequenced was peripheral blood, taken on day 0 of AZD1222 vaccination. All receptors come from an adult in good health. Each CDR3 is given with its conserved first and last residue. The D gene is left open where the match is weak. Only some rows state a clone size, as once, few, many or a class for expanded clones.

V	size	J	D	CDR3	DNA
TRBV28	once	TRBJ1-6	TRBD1	CASSFPRQGSGSPLHF	TGTGCCAGCAGTTTTCCGCGACAGGGGTCGGGTTCACCCCTCCACTTT
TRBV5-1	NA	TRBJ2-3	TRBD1	CASSPGQISTDTQYF	TGCGCCAGCAGCCCGGGACAGATAAGCACAGATACGCAGTATTTT
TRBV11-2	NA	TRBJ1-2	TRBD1	CASSSYRDSNYGYTF	TGTGCCAGCAGCTCCTATAGGGACAGTAACTATGGCTACACCTTC
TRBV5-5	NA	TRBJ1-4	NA	CASSLASPAGEKLFF	TGTGCCAGCAGCTTGGCGTCACCAGCGGGGGAAAAACTGTTTTTT
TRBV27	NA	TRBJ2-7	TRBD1	CASSFRPRDRGRNEQYF	TGTGCCAGCAGTTTCCGCCCCCGGGACAGGGGGCGGAACGAGCAGTACTTC
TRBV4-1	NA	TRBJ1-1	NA	CASSPGQAGVTEAFF	TGCGCCAGCAGCCCAGGGCAGGCGGGAGTCACTGAAGCTTTCTTT
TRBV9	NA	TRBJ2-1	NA	CASNGGNSYNEQFF	TGTGCCAGCAACGGCGGGAACTCCTACAATGAGCAGTTCTTC
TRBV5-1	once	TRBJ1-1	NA	CASSLDVRYSLNTEAFF	TGCGCCAGCAGCTTGGACGTCAGGTACAGCCTGAACACTGAAGCTTTCTTT
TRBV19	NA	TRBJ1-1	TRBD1	CASIQGQGSGEAFF	TGTGCCAGTATACAAGGACAGGGATCAGGTGAAGCTTTCTTT
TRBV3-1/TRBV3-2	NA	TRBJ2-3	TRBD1	CASSQFVQGASVTDTQYF	TGTGCCAGCAGCCAATTCGTTCAGGGGGCGTCTGTGACAGATACGCAGTATTTT
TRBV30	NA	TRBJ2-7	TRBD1	CAWSVLEDRGYEQYF	TGTGCCTGGAGTGTACTAGAGGACAGGGGTTACGAGCAGTACTTC
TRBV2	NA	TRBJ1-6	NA	CASSETGEYSPLHF	TGTGCCAGCAGTGAAACAGGAGAATATTCACCCCTCCACTTT
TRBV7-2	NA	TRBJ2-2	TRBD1	CASSFMGTGNTGELFF	TGTGCCAGCAGCTTTATGGGGACAGGGAACACCGGGGAGCTGTTTTTT
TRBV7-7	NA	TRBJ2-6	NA	CASSAGAGANVLTF	TGTGCCAGCAGCGCAGGGGCTGGGGCCAACGTCCTGACTTTC
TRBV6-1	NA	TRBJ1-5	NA	CASSEGGLSYSNQPQHF	TGTGCCAGCAGTGAAGGGGGGTTATCCTATAGCAATCAGCCCCAGCATTTT
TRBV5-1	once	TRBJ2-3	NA	CASSLAAGTDTQYF	TGCGCCAGCAGCTTGGCCGCGGGCACAGATACGCAGTATTTT
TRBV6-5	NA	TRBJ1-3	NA	CASSLRVVGNTIYF	TGTGCCAGCAGTTTGCGGGTTGTTGGAAACACCATATATTTT
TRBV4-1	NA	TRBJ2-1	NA	CASSQDPAAPLSNEQFF	TGCGCCAGCAGCCAAGATCCCGCGGCTCCCCTTTCCAATGAGCAGTTCTTC
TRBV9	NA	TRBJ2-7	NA	CASSVDRGRAPYEQYF	TGTGCCAGCAGCGTAGATCGGGGCAGGGCTCCCTACGAGCAGTACTTC
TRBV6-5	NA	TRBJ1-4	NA	CASSYSGATNEKLFF	TGTGCCAGCAGTTACTCAGGGGCAACTAATGAAAAACTGTTTTTT
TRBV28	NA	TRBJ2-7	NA	CASSLSSYEQYF	TGTGCCAGCAGTTTATCATCCTACGAGCAGTACTTC
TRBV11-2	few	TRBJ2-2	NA	CASSRTNTGELFF	TGTGCCAGCAGCCGGACGAACACCGGGGAGCTGTTTTTT
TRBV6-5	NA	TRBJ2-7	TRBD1	CASRGTGGHEQYF	TGTGCCAGCAGGGGGACAGGGGGCCACGAGCAGTACTTC
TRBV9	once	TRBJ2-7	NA	CASSVAGGDSYEQYF	TGTGCCAGCAGCGTAGCTGGAGGGGACTCCTACGAGCAGTACTTC
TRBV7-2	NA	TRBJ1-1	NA	CASSLIRRQGEAFF	TGTGCCAGCAGCTTAATACGCCGTCAGGGTGAGGCTTTCTTT
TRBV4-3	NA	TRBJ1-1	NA	CASSQDRAGYTEAFF	TGCGCCAGCAGCCAAGATCGAGCGGGGTACACTGAAGCTTTCTTT
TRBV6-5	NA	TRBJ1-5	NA	CASRKQGGSNQPQHF	TGTGCCAGCAGAAAACAGGGCGGTAGCAATCAGCCCCAGCATTTT
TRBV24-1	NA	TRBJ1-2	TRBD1	CATSDGQGRGYTF	TGTGCCACCAGTGATGGACAGGGGCGAGGCTACACCTTC
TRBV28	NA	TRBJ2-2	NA	CASRTGAADTGELFF	TGTGCCAGCAGGACCGGGGCCGCGGACACCGGGGAGCTGTTTTTT
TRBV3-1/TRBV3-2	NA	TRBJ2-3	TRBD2	CASSQDPASGAFTDTQYF	TGTGCCAGCAGCCAAGATCCGGCTAGCGGAGCATTCACAGATACGCAGTATTTT
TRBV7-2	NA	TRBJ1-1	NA	CASSLVPRGNLNTEAFF	TGTGCCAGCAGCTTAGTCCCTAGGGGCAACCTGAACACTGAAGCTTTCTTT
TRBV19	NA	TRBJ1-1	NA	CASSVTVNTEAFF	TGTGCCAGTAGTGTGACAGTGAACACTGAAGCTTTCTTT
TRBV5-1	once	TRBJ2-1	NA	CASSPEGEAYNEQFF	TGCGCCAGCAGCCCGGAGGGGGAGGCCTACAATGAGCAGTTCTTC
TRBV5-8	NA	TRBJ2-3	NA	CASSLGNTAGGHFTDTQYF	TGTGCCAGCAGCTTGGGAAATACCGCCGGGGGACATTTCACAGATACGCAGTATTTT
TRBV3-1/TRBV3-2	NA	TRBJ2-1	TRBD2	CASSRGRSYYNEQFF	TGTGCCAGCAGCCGCGGGAGAAGTTACTACAATGAGCAGTTCTTC
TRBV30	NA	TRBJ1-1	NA	CAWSVPTEAFF	TGTGCCTGGAGTGTACCCACTGAAGCTTTCTTT
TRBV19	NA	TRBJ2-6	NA	CASTLEAGTTGANVLTF	TGTGCCAGTACACTAGAGGCAGGGACGACTGGGGCCAACGTCCTGACTTTC
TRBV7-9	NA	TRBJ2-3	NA	CASSQGPRLNTDTQYF	TGTGCCAGCAGCCAGGGGCCCCGTCTAAACACAGATACGCAGTATTTT
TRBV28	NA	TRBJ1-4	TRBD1	CASIRQGAGNEKLFF	TGTGCCAGCATTCGCCAGGGGGCGGGTAATGAAAAACTGTTTTTT
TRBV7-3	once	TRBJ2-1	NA	CASSLRNYNEQFF	TGTGCCAGCAGCTTAAGAAACTACAATGAGCAGTTCTTC
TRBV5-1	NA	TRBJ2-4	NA	CASRPGEAKNIQYF	TGCGCCAGCAGGCCCGGGGAAGCCAAAAACATTCAGTACTTC
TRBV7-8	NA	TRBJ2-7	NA	CASSLGGQGYEQYF	TGTGCCAGCAGCTTAGGGGGCCAGGGCTACGAGCAGTACTTC
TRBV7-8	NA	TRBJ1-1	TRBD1	CASSSRAPGGEAFF	TGTGCCAGCAGCTCCCGGGCCCCAGGGGGCGAAGCTTTCTTT
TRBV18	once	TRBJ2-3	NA	CASSSDKGSADTQYF	TGTGCCAGCTCAAGCGACAAAGGGAGTGCAGATACGCAGTATTTT
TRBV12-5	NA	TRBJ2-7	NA	CASGAGGPYEQYF	TGTGCTAGTGGAGCGGGCGGTCCCTACGAGCAGTACTTC
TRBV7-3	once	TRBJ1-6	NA	CASSFGQNSPLHF	TGTGCCAGCAGCTTCGGACAGAATTCACCCCTCCACTTT
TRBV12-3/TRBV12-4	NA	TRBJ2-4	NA	CASSFLGNIQYF	TGTGCCAGCAGTTTCCTTGGAAACATTCAGTACTTC
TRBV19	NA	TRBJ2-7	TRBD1	CASSRWGTGYNEQYF	TGTGCCAGCTCCCGGTGGGGGACAGGGTACAACGAGCAGTACTTC
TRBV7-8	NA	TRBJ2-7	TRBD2	CASSLEGLAETFYEQYF	TGTGCCAGCAGCTTAGAGGGACTAGCGGAGACCTTCTACGAGCAGTACTTC
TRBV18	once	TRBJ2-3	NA	CASSPPASFTDTQYF	TGTGCCAGCTCACCACCGGCCAGTTTCACAGATACGCAGTATTTT
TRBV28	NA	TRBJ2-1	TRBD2	CASSLSSEAGGPLSNEQFF	TGTGCCAGCAGTTTATCGTCCGAAGCGGGAGGGCCTCTTTCCAATGAGCAGTTCTTC